This T cell receptor beta chain was identified during a study of cytomegalovirus exposure and HLA in healthy donors. Regarding this clone: The junction and the germline gene differ at one end; a read error may be behind it.

The study ran its PCR with 60 Vbeta and 13 Jbeta primers. The repertoire was sequenced with immunoSEQ multiplex PCR; TCRdb's copy has only in-frame clones and lacks some. The sample records around 140,000 clones, roughly 80% being singletons. CDR3 length: 13 residues. Per germline, CDR1 MNHEY and CDR2 SVGAGI. The receptor was isolated from an older woman in good health and CMV-seronegative. The chain has TRBV6-5 and TRBJ2-7, with TRBD1 matching 9 bases. Sample: PBMCs. For the CDR3, the DNA is TGTGCCAGCAGTTACTCGATGCACGGGACAGGGTCCTTC. Translating it yields CASSYSMHGTGSF.